Listed below are T cell receptor beta chains from one sample, sequenced in a study of cytomegalovirus exposure and HLA in healthy donors. Sequencing was performed with immunoSEQ multiplex PCR; in TCRdb, only in-frame clones are kept and a portion is missing. The repertoire holds 65,000 to 75,000 clones, with 94% as singletons. Material: PBMCs. All receptors come from a woman between 18 and 30 years old in good health and CMV-seropositive. CDR3s include the opening cysteine and the closing phenylalanine or tryptophan. D genes are given only for firm matches.

cdr3_aa: CASSGHGTGQETQYF; v_call: TRBV25-1; d_call: TRBD1; j_call: TRBJ2-5
cdr3_aa: CASSEERADEQYF; v_call: TRBV6-1; d_call: NA; j_call: TRBJ2-7
cdr3_aa: CASRSGQPQHF; v_call: TRBV28; d_call: NA; j_call: TRBJ1-5
cdr3_aa: CASSFRPGQYTEAFF; v_call: TRBV5-1; d_call: TRBD1; j_call: TRBJ1-1
cdr3_aa: CASSLLLVALDNEQFF; v_call: TRBV5-6; d_call: NA; j_call: TRBJ2-1
cdr3_aa: CASSLEMGLEGIYGYTF; v_call: TRBV5-4; d_call: NA; j_call: TRBJ1-2
cdr3_aa: CASSLYALQTSGISYEQYF; v_call: TRBV27; d_call: TRBD2; j_call: TRBJ2-7
cdr3_aa: CASSFHTDRGIYEQYF; v_call: TRBV7-8; d_call: TRBD1; j_call: TRBJ2-7
cdr3_aa: CASSSRDRGHISGANVLTF; v_call: TRBV7-9; d_call: TRBD1; j_call: TRBJ2-6
cdr3_aa: CASSGHRDRAYEQYF; v_call: TRBV7-8; d_call: TRBD1; j_call: TRBJ2-7
cdr3_aa: CAISESIGTGDFYSPLHF; v_call: TRBV10-3; d_call: TRBD1; j_call: TRBJ1-6
cdr3_aa: CASSRDRELVETQYF; v_call: TRBV5-4; d_call: TRBD1; j_call: TRBJ2-5
cdr3_aa: CASSRGEAGNTIYF; v_call: TRBV7-2; d_call: NA; j_call: TRBJ1-3
cdr3_aa: CASSPGRDFSYEQYF; v_call: TRBV19; d_call: TRBD2; j_call: TRBJ2-7
cdr3_aa: CASRSRGNTGELFF; v_call: TRBV5-6; d_call: NA; j_call: TRBJ2-2
cdr3_aa: CASSIEQVRAEAFF; v_call: TRBV7-9; d_call: NA; j_call: TRBJ1-1
cdr3_aa: CASSRGQGARTGELFF; v_call: TRBV11-2; d_call: TRBD1; j_call: TRBJ2-2
cdr3_aa: CASGQGNEKLFF; v_call: TRBV10-2; d_call: NA; j_call: TRBJ1-4
cdr3_aa: CATSRDRQGSYEQYF; v_call: TRBV15; d_call: NA; j_call: TRBJ2-7
cdr3_aa: CASSGSTASIQYF; v_call: TRBV6-1; d_call: NA; j_call: TRBJ2-4
cdr3_aa: CASSIVSSGYGYTF; v_call: TRBV19; d_call: NA; j_call: TRBJ1-2
cdr3_aa: CASSPRPTGYEQYF; v_call: TRBV27; d_call: TRBD1; j_call: TRBJ2-7
cdr3_aa: CASSPRTGGRRETQYF; v_call: TRBV7-9; d_call: TRBD1; j_call: TRBJ2-5
cdr3_aa: CASSSGTSGGLAKNIQYF; v_call: TRBV5-6; d_call: TRBD2; j_call: TRBJ2-4
cdr3_aa: CASSQDLTVSTYEQYF; v_call: TRBV4-2; d_call: NA; j_call: TRBJ2-7
cdr3_aa: CASRDAGYSNQPQHF; v_call: TRBV2; d_call: NA; j_call: TRBJ1-5
cdr3_aa: CASRGQGQETQYF; v_call: TRBV27; d_call: TRBD1; j_call: TRBJ2-5
cdr3_aa: CSVEVRTSGRTGELFF; v_call: TRBV29-1; d_call: TRBD2; j_call: TRBJ2-2
cdr3_aa: CASTAYSGRNTGELFF; v_call: TRBV2; d_call: TRBD2; j_call: TRBJ2-2
cdr3_aa: CASSFPGELFF; v_call: TRBV11-2; d_call: NA; j_call: TRBJ2-2
cdr3_aa: CASKQGSSGELFF; v_call: TRBV19; d_call: NA; j_call: TRBJ2-2